This TCR beta chain was found in a study of T cells in localized non-small cell lung cancer. A remark on this clone: The antigen is not known.

TCRdb's copy holds only in-frame clones and misses some; the assay was immunoSEQ multiplex PCR. The sample lists about 21,000 clones, around 90% occurring once. Study-wide findings and caveats: Paired adjacent lung recovered a median roughly 50 of the top 100 tumor clones. Measurement of T cell clonality placed uninvolved adjacent lung highest, above the level in tumor. Investigators sequenced only a single tumor region, leaving heterogeneity possible.

Source: peripheral blood mononuclear cells, taken before any cancer treatment. The sequence came from a male donor older than 55 with stage II lung adenocarcinoma.

CDR3 in DNA: TGCGCCAGCAGTGAGGATGACGGGGCAAGGGATTCATACAATGAGCAGTTCTTC. Translating it yields CASSEDDGARDSYNEQFF. The chain carries TRBV10-1 and TRBJ2-1, with D perhaps being TRBD1 or TRBD2 (5 bases each). Germline CDR1 reads WNHNN; CDR2 reads SYGVQD (reference sequence). The CDR3 runs to 18 residues. The V end was cut by 2 bases, the J end by 4 bases, with 21 bases between.